This T cell receptor (beta chain) was found in a study of CD8+CD57+ T cells in acquired aplastic anemia. Germline CDR1 is MGHRA and CDR2 is YSYEKL. Trimming at V came to 1 base and at J to 3 bases, leaving 17 bases not matched to a gene. CDR3 length: 19 residues. Findings and caveats of the study: Patients and controls were found to share 25 to 35 CD8+ CDR3 sequences.

Flow cytometry had shown expanded CD8+CD57+ cells in the patients chosen for sequencing. Every patient was diagnosed with severe acquired aplastic anemia. This clonotype has only one observation. Its antigen is still unknown. Both TCR beta VDJ combination and CDR3 sequence profiling were carried out. Genomic DNA was the template for this profiling. TCRdb reanalysed the reads using MiXCR and keeps one entry per CDR3 protein. The sample has around 150,000 distinct CDR3 sequences, 71% seen once. The chain is built from TRBV4-1 and TRBJ2-7; 8 nucleotides agree with TRBD2. Sequenced: sorted CD4+, CD8+, or CD8+CD57+ T cells (not recorded which) from PBMCs. The TCR originated in a human donor with aplastic anemia. This chain's CDR3 is CASSQARGLGKSSNYEQYF. Here the CDR3 DNA reads TGCGCCAGCAGCCAAGCGAGGGGACTAGGGAAGAGTTCTAACTACGAGCAGTACTTC.